Presented here are 16 T cell receptor beta chains from one specimen sequenced in a study of blood T cell repertoires in COVID-19. Using immunoSEQ multiplex PCR, the repertoire was profiled, and TCRdb retains in-frame clones only, with some absent. The sample shows roughly 73,000 clones, 82% of them seen only once. Input material: peripheral blood. The receptors here all came from a woman aged 60-75 years with acute or convalescent COVID-19.

The CDR3 DNA sequence: TGTGCCAGCAGCTTGGCGGCAGGGGAAACCTACGAGCAGTACTTC. Translating gives CASSLAAGETYEQYF. The gene calls are TRBV5-8 and TRBJ2-7, with D perhaps matching TRBD1 (6 bases). V was trimmed by 0 bases and J by 2 bases, leaving 12 bases between them. CDR1 is SGHTS and CDR2 is YDEGEE in the germline V gene. The CDR3 runs 15 residues.

The rearrangement links TRBV14 to TRBJ2-2; 9 bases agree with TRBD2. Germline V CDR1 and CDR2: SGHDN, FVKESK. The trim removed 4 bases at V and 6 bases at J, leaving 18 bases unmatched. The CDR3 extends over 19 amino acids. The CDR3 loop is CASSPSRVAGAVTAGELFF. The CDR3 nucleotides are TGTGCCAGCAGCCCCAGCCGGGTAGCGGGAGCCGTTACCGCCGGGGAGCTGTTTTTT. Full variable domain (rest looked up from reference TRBV14 and TRBJ2-2): EAGVTQFPSHSVIEKGQTVTLRCDPISGHDNLYWYRRVMGKEIKFLLHFVKESKQDESGMPNNRFLAERTGGTYSTLKVQPAELEDSGVYFCASSPSRVAGAVTAGELFFGEGSRLTVL.

J is TRBJ2-5 and V is TRBV6-5; 8 positions match TRBD2. The CDR3 is made up of 16 amino acids. Trimming at V came to 0 bases and at J to 6 bases, leaving 9 bases not matched to a gene. CDR1 is MNHEY, CDR2 SVGAGI, per germline. The CDR3 DNA is TGTGCCAGCAGTTACTCGAATTCGCAGCGGGGGAAGACCCAGTACTTC. Protein sequence: CASSYSNSQRGKTQYF.

The chain links TRBV20-1 to TRBJ1-2, with 7 bases lining up with TRBD1. The CDR3 is 11 residues long. Germline V gene sequence: CDR1 DFQATT, CDR2 SNEGSKA (reference sequence). V dropped 6 bases and J dropped 14; count of bases not matched to a gene: 12. The CDR3 sequence is CSALLGQAGTF. CDR3 in DNA: TGCAGTGCGTTACTCGGACAGGCCGGGACCTTC.

V gene TRBV12-3 or TRBV12-4 combines with J gene TRBJ1-1; D unresolved. Trimming stripped 3 bases from V and 1 base from J, with 6 bases between. This CDR3 is built from 13 residues. Here the CDR3 DNA reads TGTGCCAGCAGTTTTCGAGCGAACACTGAAGCTTTCTTT. Encoded protein: CASSFRANTEAFF.

The chain employs TRBV10-3 and TRBJ1-5, with D possibly TRBD1 on 5 matching bases. Per the germline V gene, CDR1 is ENHRY and CDR2 is SYGVKD. Trimming shortened V by 0 bases and J by 1 base, and 10 bases separated the two germline ends. The CDR3 is 16 residues long. CDR3 loop: CAISESKGRSNQPQHF. The CDR3 nucleotides are TGTGCCATCAGTGAGTCGAAGGGGCGGAGCAATCAGCCCCAGCATTTT.

The gene calls are TRBV10-3 and TRBJ1-1, with 8 nucleotides matching TRBD1. The CDR3 contains 13 residues. V gave up 4 bases and J gave up 6 bases; unmatched junction bases: 4. Germline CDR1 ENHRY, CDR2 SYGVKD. CDR3 loop: CAISGGQGAEAFF. The CDR3, as DNA: TGTGCCATCAGTGGTGGACAGGGCGCTGAAGCTTTCTTT.

The chain has TRBV30 and TRBJ1-2, with TRBD1 matching over 9 bases. The V gene end was trimmed by 4 bases and the J gene end by 6 bases; junction bases not matched to a gene: 6. The CDR3 is made up of 13 amino acids. Germline lookup yields CDR1 GTSNPN and CDR2 SVGIG (reference sequence). CDR3 amino acids: CAWIKTGGDGYTF. The CDR3 DNA is TGTGCCTGGATTAAGACAGGGGGTGATGGCTACACCTTC.

J is TRBJ1-1 and V is TRBV5-1; 8 positions match TRBD1. Germline CDR1 is SGHRS and CDR2 is YFSETQ. J was trimmed by 4 bases and V by 3 bases; bases with no gene match: 5. This CDR3 comprises 14 residues. CDR3 in DNA: TGCGCCAGCAGCTGGGATACAGGGGGCACTGAAGCTTTCTTT. This gives the protein CASSWDTGGTEAFF.

The rearrangement uses TRBV5-1 and TRBJ2-1; D is perhaps TRBD2 (6 bases). The germline V and J ends were trimmed by 5 bases and 0 bases, with 18 bases remaining between them. This CDR3 spans 17 amino acids. Germline values: CDR1 SGHRS, CDR2 YFSETQ. The CDR3 DNA is TGCGCCAGCAGTTCCGGAGGGCTAGCCGGCTCCTACAATGAGCAGTTCTTC. The encoded protein is CASSSGGLAGSYNEQFF.

The chain carries TRBV3-1 (or the pseudogene TRBV3-2) and TRBJ2-3; a possible D gene is TRBD2 (6 bases). Germline-derived CDR1 and CDR2 are LGHDT and YNNKEL (reference sequence). The CDR3 has 14 residues. Trimming took 2 bases from V and 4 from J, leaving 10 bases between them. The CDR3 DNA is TGTGCCAGCAGCCAAAAGGGACTTTCAGATACGCAGTATTTT. This encodes CASSQKGLSDTQYF.

The rearrangement links TRBV7-9 to TRBJ1-5, with a weak D call TRBD1 (5 bases). Germline V lookup: CDR1 SEHNR, CDR2 FQNEAQ (reference sequence). Trimming shortened V by 5 bases and J by 3 bases, and 14 bases separated the two germline ends. The CDR3 sequence is 15 residues long. In DNA, the CDR3 is TGTGCCAGCAGCCCCGCGGGGGTCTACAATCAGCCCCAGCATTTT. Translation: CASSPAGVYNQPQHF.

This CDR3 reads CASSLTRTGGNEQFF. CDR3 nucleotide sequence: TGTGCCAGCAGCTTAACAAGAACAGGGGGGAATGAGCAGTTCTTC. The rearrangement uses TRBV7-2 and TRBJ2-1, with 8 bases fitting TRBD1. This CDR3 has 15 residues. Germline CDR1 reads SGHTA; CDR2 reads FQGNSA. J gave up 7 bases and V 2 bases, and 7 bases lay outside the gene matches.

The J gene is TRBJ1-5, the V gene TRBV23-1; 9 bases are a match to TRBD1. TRBV23-1 is an ORF; its function is uncertain. The CDR3 is 20 amino acids. V was pared by 0 bases and J by 4 bases, with 16 bases of the junction left unmatched. CDR3 in DNA: TGCGCCAGCAGTCAATCTTGGACAGGGGTGTGCGAGGGGAAGAATCAGCCCCAGCATTTT. It yields the protein CASSQSWTGVCEGKNQPQHF.

This chain joins TRBV5-6 and TRBJ2-7; 7 nucleotides line up with TRBD1. The CDR3 is made up of 13 amino acids. J lost 0 bases, V lost 4 bases, and 1 base had no gene match. From germline, CDR1 is SGHDT and CDR2 YYEEEE. In DNA, the CDR3 is TGTGCCAGCAGCGACAGGGCCTCCTACGAGCAGTACTTC. Translation gives CASSDRASYEQYF.

This chain connects TRBV19 to TRBJ1-5, with TRBD1 matching 8 bases. Looked up from germline, CDR1 is LNHDA and CDR2 is SQIVND (reference sequence). CDR3 size: 18 residues. Trimming removed 9 bases from V and 0 bases from J; junction bases left unmatched: 16. DNA of the CDR3: TGTGCCAGCACCGTGGGGGGGACAGGATCATATAGCAATCAGCCCCAGCATTTT. Its translation: CASTVGGTGSYSNQPQHF.